The clone carrying this TCR beta chain appeared a single time. Its specificity is not known. The data are from a study of cytomegalovirus exposure and HLA in healthy donors. V shed 3 bases, J shed 7 bases, and the junction held 7 bases outside the gene matches. Germline V gene lookup returns CDR1 LNHDA and CDR2 SQIVND (reference sequence). The CDR3 has 15 amino acids. The protocol was immunoSEQ multiplex PCR, while the TCRdb copy is restricted to in-frame clones and leaves out a portion. The sample comprises about 74,000 clones, 94% of which are singletons, and about 1.9% rests with the top ten. The study's findings and limits: The study put 150 or so TCR beta chains on its list as cytomegalovirus-associated. Reportedly, diagnosis of cytomegalovirus status by the classifier showed high specificity and sensitivity. First-cohort TCR clusters were later found to tend to co-occur in the approximately 120 validation repertoires.

Sequencing used PBMCs. The chain links TRBV19 to TRBJ2-5; TRBD2 aligns across 11 bases. This TCR was recovered from a young woman in good health and CMV-seropositive. The CDR3 spells CASSIAGTSGGTQYF. The CDR3 nucleotides read TGTGCCAGTAGTATCGCTGGGACTAGCGGAGGGACCCAGTACTTC. The whole variable domain, remainder taken from reference TRBV19 and TRBJ2-5, is DGGITQSPKYLFRKEGQNVTLSCEQNLNHDAMYWYRQDPGQGLRLIYYSQIVNDFQKGDIAEGYSVSREKKESFPLTVTSAQKNPTAFYLCASSIAGTSGGTQYFGPGTRLLVL.